This entry lists 32 T cell receptor beta chains sequenced from one sample in a study of T cell repertoires in cytomegalovirus infection. TCRdb recomputed calls from the reads with MiXCR, one row per CDR3 protein. This sample has under 850,000 distinct CDR3 sequences, with 30% to 40% found just once. The antigens of these receptors remain unknown. The sequenced sample was cultured PBMCs, obtained from culture after CMV antigen stimulation. The receptors originated from a human donor in good health (CMV status not recorded). Some clones in this sample may be carry-over from other donors' samples.

V gene TRBV6-6 combines with J gene TRBJ2-7, with D unclear. Trimming cost V 7 bases and J 7 bases, with 14 bases left between them. This CDR3 region has 12 residues. CDR1 and CDR2 (germline): MNHNY, SVGAGI (reference sequence). In DNA, the CDR3 is TGTGCCAGCACTTATGGCCGTTTAGAGCAGTACTTC. Its protein is CASTYGRLEQYF.

V usage is TRBV6-1 and J usage is TRBJ1-6; possible D gene TRBD1, 5 bases. CDR3 size: 13 residues. Deletions cut 11 bases from V and 6 bases from J, with 14 bases between. Germline loops: CDR1 MNHNS, CDR2 SASEGT. In DNA, the CDR3 is TGTGCCTCCTCGACAGCTATTAATTCACCCCTCCACTTT. Its translation is CASSTAINSPLHF.

The chain carries TRBV19 and TRBJ2-5; 14 nucleotides line up with TRBD2. CDR3 length: 17 residues. The germline gives CDR1 LNHDA, CDR2 SQIVND (reference sequence). Trimming at V came to 6 bases and at J to 5 bases, leaving 11 bases not matched to a gene. The CDR3 region is CASSNRLAGGIGETQYF. In nucleotides, the CDR3 is TGTGCCAGTAGCAACAGACTAGCGGGAGGGATTGGGGAGACCCAGTACTTC.

This clonotype was counted only a few times. The chain carries TRBV12-3 or TRBV12-4 and TRBJ2-7; D ambiguous. The CDR3 extends over 14 amino acids. The V end was cut by 3 bases, the J end by 5 bases, with 14 bases between. The CDR3 is CASSFGLSQDEQYF. The CDR3 DNA sequence: TGTGCCAGCAGTTTCGGGCTATCCCAGGACGAGCAGTACTTC.

This chain connects TRBV10-3 to TRBJ2-3; 9 positions match TRBD2. The germline gives CDR1 ENHRY, CDR2 SYGVKD. Trimming took 4 bases from V and 6 from J; bases not matched to a gene: 8. The CDR3 extends over 15 amino acids. The CDR3 loop is CAISGAGGPEDTQYF. The CDR3 DNA follows: TGTGCCATCAGTGGGGCGGGAGGGCCCGAGGATACGCAGTATTTT.

This clonotype was seen a few times. The rearrangement uses TRBV19 and TRBJ2-7, with TRBD2 as a possible D gene (6 bases). CDR3 size: 12 residues. Germline V gene lookup returns CDR1 LNHDA and CDR2 SQIVND (reference sequence). The ends were cut back, 6 bases at V and 7 bases at J, with 13 bases in the middle. The CDR3 loop is CASRKAAGEQYF. CDR3 nucleotide sequence: TGTGCCAGTAGGAAAGCGGCGGGGGAGCAGTACTTC.

The CDR3 sequence is CAISPDGSGANVLTF. CDR3 DNA sequence: TGTGCCATCAGTCCCGATGGCTCTGGGGCCAACGTCCTGACTTTC. V and J are TRBV10-3 and TRBJ2-6, with unresolved D. Germline CDR1 reads ENHRY; CDR2 reads SYGVKD. Trimming took 5 bases from V and 0 from J, leaving 8 bases between them. This CDR3 has 15 residues.

The chain recombines TRBV7-2 with TRBJ2-7; 7 bases line up with TRBD2. The CDR3 is made up of 15 amino acids. V gave up 5 bases and J gave up 3 bases; unmatched junction bases: 10. In germline, CDR1 is SGHTA, CDR2 FQGNSA. Here the CDR3 DNA reads TGTGCCAGCAGCCCCCGGGGACTACAGGTCTACGAGCAGTACTTC. Translation: CASSPRGLQVYEQYF.

The V call is TRBV4-2, the J call TRBJ1-1; D is unresolved. Germline V gene sequence: CDR1 LGHNA, CDR2 YNFKEQ. The length of the CDR3 is 13 residues. The germline V and J ends were trimmed by 3 bases and 3 bases, with 8 bases remaining between them. The CDR3, as DNA: TGTGCCAGCAGCCAGAAGAGGGACACTGAAGCTTTCTTT. Its translation is CASSQKRDTEAFF.

This chain links TRBV11-1 with TRBJ2-1; 9 bases are shared with TRBD2. Trimming cost V 5 bases and J 6 bases; bases outside gene matches: 5. Germline V gives CDR1 SGHAT, CDR2 FQDESV (reference sequence). This CDR3 comprises 14 residues. CDR3 loop: CASSARGRANEQFF. The CDR3 coding sequence is TGTGCCAGCAGCGCCCGCGGGAGGGCCAATGAGCAGTTCTTC.

The chain joins TRBV27 to TRBJ2-2; no reliable D call. Germline V gene lookup returns CDR1 MNHEY and CDR2 SMNVEV (reference sequence). The germline V and J ends were trimmed by 5 bases and 8 bases, with 18 bases remaining between them. This CDR3 comprises 15 residues. CDR3 coding DNA: TGTGCCAGCAGTCAAACTTTCTCCGAATTAGGGGAGCTGTTTTTT. Its protein is CASSQTFSELGELFF.

The gene calls are TRBV5-4 and TRBJ1-1; perhaps TRBD1 as D (6 bases). The CDR3 totals 14 residues. Trimming removed 5 bases from V and 9 bases from J, with 20 bases in between. Looked up from germline, CDR1 is SGHNT and CDR2 is YYREEE (reference sequence). DNA of the CDR3: TGTGCCAGCAGTAACCGGGACAATTCTACCCAAGCTTTCTTT. Its protein is CASSNRDNSTQAFF.

This clonotype was counted only a few times. CDR3 in DNA: TGTGCCAGCACCCTAGTCCCAGGGGAAGGCTACACCTTC. Encoded protein: CASTLVPGEGYTF. The rearrangement links TRBV7-9 to TRBJ1-2, with D maybe TRBD1 (6 bases). The CDR3 totals 13 residues. With 7 bases removed from V and 8 bases from J, the gap between germline ends came to 17 bases. Germline V gene lookup returns CDR1 SEHNR and CDR2 FQNEAQ (reference sequence).

This clonotype was observed once. The junction does not match germline at one end; this may be a read error. CDR3 amino acids: CASSQERGLDQHQHF. The CDR3 region has the DNA TGCGCCAGCAGCCAAGAAAGGGGGCTGGATCAGCACCAGCATTTT. The genes are TRBV4-1 and TRBJ1-5, with 7 bases aligning to TRBD1. CDR1 and CDR2 (germline): MGHRA, YSYEKL. CDR3 length: 15 amino acids.

This chain connects TRBV11-2 to TRBJ2-4; 11 nucleotides agree with TRBD2. Germline CDR1 SGHAT, CDR2 FQNNGV. V lost 4 bases and J lost 0; bases outside the gene matches: 11. The CDR3 is 19 amino acids. CDR3 DNA: TGTGCCAGCAGCTCGGAGCTACTAGCGGGAGTCGGAGCCAAAAACATTCAGTACTTC. Amino acids: CASSSELLAGVGAKNIQYF.

CDR3: CASSDSLGNTEAFF. In nucleotides, the CDR3 is TGTGCCAGCAGTGACAGCCTCGGGAACACTGAAGCTTTCTTT. The chain has TRBV6-4 and TRBJ1-1; D gene uncertain. CDR1 and CDR2 from the germline V gene are MRHNA and SNTAGT. The CDR3 is 14 residues long. Trimming cost V 2 bases and J 1 base, with 8 bases left between them.

The chain links TRBV7-6 to TRBJ1-2, with 7 nucleotides matching TRBD1. Per germline, CDR1 SGHVS and CDR2 FNYEAQ. V lost 3 bases, J lost 0 bases, and 4 bases stayed unmatched. The CDR3 is 15 amino acids. This CDR3 is CASSLGTVANYGYTF. CDR3 coding DNA: TGTGCCAGCAGCTTGGGGACAGTAGCTAACTATGGCTACACCTTC.

This clonotype has a handful of counts. The chain joins TRBV12-5 to TRBJ2-5, with D perhaps TRBD2 (5 bases). This CDR3 is built from 13 residues. CDR1 LGHNT and CDR2 FRNRAP come from the germline V gene. The V end was cut by 2 bases, the J end by 7 bases, with 11 bases between. CDR3 DNA: TGTGCTAGTGGTTTGCTCGGACGGGGGACCCAGTACTTC. It encodes CASGLLGRGTQYF.

This clonotype showed up just a few times. This chain joins TRBV6-6 and TRBJ2-5, with TRBD2 identical over 7 bases. Germline V gene data show CDR1 as MNHNY and CDR2 as SVGAGI (reference sequence). The CDR3 extends over 15 amino acids. V was clipped by 4 bases and J by 1 base; unmatched bases: 6. The chain's CDR3 is CASSWGTTPQETQYF. For the CDR3, the DNA is TGTGCCAGCAGTTGGGGGACTACCCCCCAAGAGACCCAGTACTTC.

In its sample, this clonotype was seen many times. The V call is TRBV19, the J call TRBJ1-5; possible D gene TRBD1, 6 bases. The V end lost 5 bases, the J end lost 4 bases, and 15 bases lay between the germline ends. CDR3 length: 15 residues. Germline V lookup: CDR1 LNHDA, CDR2 SQIVND (reference sequence). Here the CDR3 reads CASSPRGTGNQPQHF. The CDR3 coding sequence is TGTGCCAGTAGTCCCAGGGGCACGGGGAATCAGCCCCAGCATTTT. The complete variable domain, with remaining parts taken from reference TRBV19 and TRBJ1-5, reads DGGITQSPKYLFRKEGQNVTLSCEQNLNHDAMYWYRQDPGQGLRLIYYSQIVNDFQKGDIAEGYSVSREKKESFPLTVTSAQKNPTAFYLCASSPRGTGNQPQHFGDGTRLSIL.

The chain carries TRBV10-3 and TRBJ1-1, with D maybe TRBD1 (5 bases). The CDR3 covers 15 residues. The V end was cut by 6 bases, the J end by 0 bases, with 14 bases between. Looked up from germline, CDR1 is ENHRY and CDR2 is SYGVKD. CDR3 sequence (DNA): TGTGCCATCAGCCGGAACCGGGGCATGAACACTGAAGCTTTCTTT. Translation gives CAISRNRGMNTEAFF.

The gene calls are TRBV2 and TRBJ1-5; 7 bases agree with TRBD1. This CDR3 has 13 amino acids. Germline lookup yields CDR1 SNHLY and CDR2 FYNNEI. V trimming: 6 bases; J trimming: 9 bases; junction bases outside the gene matches: 8. The CDR3 loop is CASRDRPQGPQHF. Here the CDR3 DNA reads TGTGCCAGCAGGGACAGGCCCCAGGGGCCCCAGCATTTT.

The rearrangement joins TRBV7-2 to TRBJ2-1, with D possibly matching TRBD2 (5 bases). CDR1 and CDR2 from the germline V gene are SGHTA and FQGNSA. V lost 1 base and J 2 bases, leaving 15 bases between the germline ends. This CDR3 is 17 amino acids long. For the CDR3, the DNA is TGTGCCAGCAGCTTAGTCCTAGCCCACGGGCCCTACAATGAGCAGTTCTTC. Translated, it gives CASSLVLAHGPYNEQFF.

This clonotype has more than one count but fewer than ten. The chain is built from TRBV6-1 and TRBJ2-3; no firm D call. In germline, CDR1 is MNHNS, CDR2 SASEGT. V was trimmed by 10 bases and J by 1 base, leaving 12 bases between them. The CDR3 extends over 13 amino acids. CDR3 protein: CATRSLGTDTQYF. CDR3 nucleotide sequence: TGTGCCACCAGGTCCCTAGGCACAGATACGCAGTATTTT.

V usage is TRBV28 and J usage is TRBJ1-5, with a weak D call TRBD1 (6 bases). From germline, CDR1 is MDHEN and CDR2 SYDVKM. This CDR3 is 15 amino acids long. V lost 6 bases, J lost 2 bases, and 14 bases lay in between. CDR3 nucleotides: TGTGCCAGCAGCTCCCGGACAGTGGGCAATCAGCCCCAGCATTTT. Amino acids: CASSSRTVGNQPQHF.

The chain recombines TRBV11-2 with TRBJ1-1; D uncertain. V was pared by 3 bases and J by 5 bases, with 10 bases between. CDR1 is SGHAT and CDR2 is FQNNGV in the germline V gene. The CDR3 is 13 residues long. CDR3 sequence: CASSLERWTEAFF. The CDR3 DNA sequence: TGTGCCAGCAGCTTGGAGCGATGGACTGAAGCTTTCTTT.

This clonotype was counted between two and nine times. CDR3 protein: CASSFLIVNANEQFF. CDR3 coding DNA: TGTGCCAGCAGCTTTCTGATAGTAAACGCGAATGAGCAGTTCTTC. This chain uses TRBV7-9 with TRBJ2-1, with unresolved D. Germline V CDR1 and CDR2: SEHNR, FQNEAQ (reference sequence). Trimming took 3 bases from V and 7 from J, leaving 16 bases between them. The CDR3 is made up of 15 amino acids.

This clonotype was seen a few times. The chain couples TRBV28 to TRBJ1-5; D might be TRBD1 (5 bases). V gave up 10 bases and J gave up 3 bases, with 13 bases separating them. Looked up from germline, CDR1 is MDHEN and CDR2 is SYDVKM. This CDR3 is 13 amino acids long. The CDR3 coding sequence is TGTGCCAACTCGGGGGGTCTCAATCAGCCCCAGCATTTT. Amino acids: CANSGGLNQPQHF. The complete variable domain, with remaining parts taken from reference TRBV28 and TRBJ1-5, reads DVKVTQSSRYLVKRTGEKVFLECVQDMDHENMFWYRQDPGLGLRLIYFSYDVKMKEKGDIPEGYSVSREKKERFSLILESASTNQTSMYLCANSGGLNQPQHFGDGTRLSIL.

The chain couples TRBV7-8 to TRBJ1-5; D is possibly TRBD1 (5 bases). Germline V gene sequence: CDR1 SGHVS, CDR2 FQNEAQ. Trimming stripped 3 bases from V and 0 bases from J, with 12 bases between. This CDR3 spans 16 amino acids. CDR3 DNA sequence: TGTGCCAGCAGCTTTTACAGGTTCTATAGCAATCAGCCCCAGCATTTT. Its protein is CASSFYRFYSNQPQHF.

This rearrangement joins TRBV14 to TRBJ2-4, with D perhaps TRBD1 (6 bases). CDR3 length equals 16 residues. The germline gives CDR1 SGHDN, CDR2 FVKESK. V lost 4 bases, J lost 5 bases, and 18 bases lay in between. The DNA of the CDR3 is TGTGCCAGCAGCCCTAACAGGGAATTTTGGGAAAACATTCAGTACTTC. It encodes CASSPNREFWENIQYF.

The chain employs TRBV7-2 and TRBJ2-5; 10 nucleotides line up with TRBD2. This CDR3 is built from 15 residues. Germline lookup yields CDR1 SGHTA and CDR2 FQGNSA. V lost 3 bases to trimming and J lost 5 bases; unmatched junction nucleotides: 6. The CDR3, as DNA: TGTGCCAGCAGCTTCCAGCGGGGGGGCCTGGAGACCCAGTACTTC. Translating it yields CASSFQRGGLETQYF.

This chain's CDR3 is CASSQDGVRLTDTQYF. For the CDR3, the DNA is TGTGCCAGCAGCCAAGATGGGGTTCGGCTCACAGATACGCAGTATTTT. The chain combines TRBV14 with TRBJ2-3; D unclear. Germline-derived CDR1 and CDR2 are SGHDN and FVKESK. The CDR3 totals 16 residues. The germline V and J ends were trimmed by 0 bases and 2 bases, with 12 bases remaining between them.